Included here is one T cell receptor beta chain sequence, with context. As for time point: newly diagnosed GD, antithyroid drugs for less than 3 months. Generation of the TCR library employed RNA extracted from PBMCs. The ends were cut back, 5 bases at V and 7 bases at J, with 15 bases in the middle. CDR1 is MGHRA, CDR2 YSYEKL, per germline. The CDR3 totals 14 residues. TCR beta libraries were built with iRepertoire HTBI primers and Arm-PCR of CDR3 regions. MiXCR, applied by TCRdb to the multiplex PCR reads, yields one record per CDR3 protein. The repertoire holds about 540,000 distinct CDR3 sequences, with roughly 13% as singletons. The sample originates from a study of regulatory T cells in long-lasting Graves disease. A further study also used this sample, focusing on T cells in Graves' hyperthyroidism and ophthalmopathy.

The genes are TRBV4-1 and TRBJ2-4, with D possibly being TRBD1 (7 bases). The sequence was collected from a man aged 25 to 40 with Graves disease. The source was peripheral blood mononuclear cells (PBMCs), collected at new diagnosis, from a patient treated with antithyroid drugs. CDR3 sequence (DNA): TGCGCCAGCAGCTTAAAGCCAGGGGGGAACATTCAGTACTTC. Translation: CASSLKPGGNIQYF.